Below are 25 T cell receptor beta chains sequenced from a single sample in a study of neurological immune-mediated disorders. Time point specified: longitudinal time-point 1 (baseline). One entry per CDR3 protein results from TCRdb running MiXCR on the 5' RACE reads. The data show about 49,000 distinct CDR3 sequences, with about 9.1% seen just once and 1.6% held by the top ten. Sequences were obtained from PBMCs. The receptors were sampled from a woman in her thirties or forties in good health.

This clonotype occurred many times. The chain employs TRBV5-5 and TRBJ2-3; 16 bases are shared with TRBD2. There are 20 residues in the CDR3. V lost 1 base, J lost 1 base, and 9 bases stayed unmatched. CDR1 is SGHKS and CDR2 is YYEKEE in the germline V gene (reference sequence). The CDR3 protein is CASSLSGTSGGAVGTDTQYF. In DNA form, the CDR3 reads TGTGCCAGCAGCTTGTCCGGGACTAGCGGGGGGGCCGTGGGCACAGATACGCAGTATTTT.

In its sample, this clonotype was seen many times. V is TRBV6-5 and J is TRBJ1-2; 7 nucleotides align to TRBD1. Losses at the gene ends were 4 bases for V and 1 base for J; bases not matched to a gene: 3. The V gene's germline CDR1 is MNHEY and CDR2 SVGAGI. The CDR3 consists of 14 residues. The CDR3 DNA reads TGTGCCAGCAGTTTAGGGACAGATAACTATGGCTACACCTTC. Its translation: CASSLGTDNYGYTF.

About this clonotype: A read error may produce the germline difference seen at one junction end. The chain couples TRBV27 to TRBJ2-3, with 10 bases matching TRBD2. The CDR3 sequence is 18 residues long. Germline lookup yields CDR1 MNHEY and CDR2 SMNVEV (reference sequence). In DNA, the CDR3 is TGTGCCAGAAGTTACTCTAGCGGGGGCAAATCTAGCATAGATACGCAGTATTTT. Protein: CARSYSSGGKSSIDTQYF.

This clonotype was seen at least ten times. The CDR3 is CASRGTANHQPQHF. Here the CDR3 DNA reads TGTGCCAGCAGGGGGACAGCGAACCATCAGCCCCAGCATTTT. The V call is TRBV2, the J call TRBJ1-5, with 7 bases that match TRBD1. Germline values: CDR1 SNHLY, CDR2 FYNNEI. CDR3 length: 14 residues. Trimming took 6 bases from V and 5 from J; bases not matched to a gene: 7. The full variable domain, completed using reference TRBV2 and TRBJ1-5, is EPEVTQTPSHQVTQMGQEVILRCVPISNHLYFYWYRQILGQKVEFLVSFYNNEISEKSEIFDDQFSVERPDGSNFTLKIRSTKLEDSAMYFCASRGTANHQPQHFGDGTRLSIL.

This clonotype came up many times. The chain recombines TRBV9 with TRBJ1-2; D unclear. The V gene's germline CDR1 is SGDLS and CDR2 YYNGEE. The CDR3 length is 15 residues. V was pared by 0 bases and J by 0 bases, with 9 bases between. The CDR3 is CASSVAVTSNYGYTF. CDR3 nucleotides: TGTGCCAGCAGCGTAGCGGTAACCTCTAACTATGGCTACACCTTC.

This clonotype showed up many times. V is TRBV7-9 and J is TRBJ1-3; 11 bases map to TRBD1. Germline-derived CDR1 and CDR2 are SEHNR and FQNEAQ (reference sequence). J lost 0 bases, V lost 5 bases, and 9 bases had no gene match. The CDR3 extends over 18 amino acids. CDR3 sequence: CASSAMWTGGASGNTIYF. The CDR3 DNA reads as TGTGCCAGCAGCGCCATGTGGACAGGGGGCGCCTCTGGAAACACCATATATTTT. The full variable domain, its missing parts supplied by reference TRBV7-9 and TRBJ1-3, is DTGVSQNPRHKITKRGQNVTFRCDPISEHNRLYWYRQTLGQGPEFLTYFQNEAQLEKSRLLSDRFSAERPKGSFSTLEIQRTEQGDSAMYLCASSAMWTGGASGNTIYFGEGSWLTVV.

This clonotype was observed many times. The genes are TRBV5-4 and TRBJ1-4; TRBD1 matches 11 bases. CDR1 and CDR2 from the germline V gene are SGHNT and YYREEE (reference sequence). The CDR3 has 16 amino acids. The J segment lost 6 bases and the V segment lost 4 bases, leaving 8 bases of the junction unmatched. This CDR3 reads CASSVGTGGIHEKLFF. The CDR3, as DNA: TGTGCCAGCAGCGTTGGGACAGGGGGGATCCATGAAAAACTGTTTTTT.

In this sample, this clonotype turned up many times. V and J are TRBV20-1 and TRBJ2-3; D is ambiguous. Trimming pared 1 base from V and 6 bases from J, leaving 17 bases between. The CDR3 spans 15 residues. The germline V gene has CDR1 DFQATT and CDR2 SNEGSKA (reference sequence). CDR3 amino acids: CSARGPSVGLDTQYF. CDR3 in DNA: TGCAGTGCTAGAGGCCCCAGCGTAGGTTTGGATACGCAGTATTTT.

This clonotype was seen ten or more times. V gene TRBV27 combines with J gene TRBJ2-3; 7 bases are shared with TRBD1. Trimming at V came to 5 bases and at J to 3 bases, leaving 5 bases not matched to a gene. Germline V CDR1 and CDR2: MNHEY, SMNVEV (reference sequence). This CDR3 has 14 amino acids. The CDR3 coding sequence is TGTGCCAGCAGTCCCTGGACAGGAACAGATACGCAGTATTTT. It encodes CASSPWTGTDTQYF.

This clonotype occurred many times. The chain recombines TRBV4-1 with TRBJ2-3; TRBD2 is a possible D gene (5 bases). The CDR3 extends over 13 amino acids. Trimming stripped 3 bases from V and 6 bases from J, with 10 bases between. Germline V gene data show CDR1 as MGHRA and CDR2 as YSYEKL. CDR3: CASSQTREDTQYF. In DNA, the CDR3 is TGCGCCAGCAGCCAGACGAGGGAGGATACGCAGTATTTT.

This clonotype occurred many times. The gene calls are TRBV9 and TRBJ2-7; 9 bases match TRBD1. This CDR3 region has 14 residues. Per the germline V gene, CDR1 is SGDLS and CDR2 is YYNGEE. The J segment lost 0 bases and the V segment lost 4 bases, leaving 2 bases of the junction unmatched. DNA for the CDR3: TGTGCCAGCAGCCGACAGGGGGACTCCTACGAGCAGTACTTC. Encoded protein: CASSRQGDSYEQYF.

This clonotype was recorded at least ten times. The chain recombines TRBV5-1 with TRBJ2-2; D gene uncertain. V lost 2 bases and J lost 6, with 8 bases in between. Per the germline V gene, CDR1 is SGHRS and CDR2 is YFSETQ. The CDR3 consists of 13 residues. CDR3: CASSLSHPGELFF. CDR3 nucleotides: TGCGCCAGCAGCTTAAGCCACCCCGGGGAGCTGTTTTTT.

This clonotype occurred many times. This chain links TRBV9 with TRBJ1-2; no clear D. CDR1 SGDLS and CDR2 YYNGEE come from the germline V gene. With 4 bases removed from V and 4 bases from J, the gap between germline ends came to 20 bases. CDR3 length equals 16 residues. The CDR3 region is CASSTDPHAKGYGYTF. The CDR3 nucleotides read TGTGCCAGCAGCACAGACCCACACGCAAAGGGCTATGGCTACACCTTC.

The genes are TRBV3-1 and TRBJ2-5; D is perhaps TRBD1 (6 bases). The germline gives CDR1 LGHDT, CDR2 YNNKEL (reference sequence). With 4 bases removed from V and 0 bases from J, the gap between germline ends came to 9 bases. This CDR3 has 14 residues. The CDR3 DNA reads TGTGCCAGCAGCCCCCAGGGGTACCAAGAGACCCAGTACTTC. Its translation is CASSPQGYQETQYF.

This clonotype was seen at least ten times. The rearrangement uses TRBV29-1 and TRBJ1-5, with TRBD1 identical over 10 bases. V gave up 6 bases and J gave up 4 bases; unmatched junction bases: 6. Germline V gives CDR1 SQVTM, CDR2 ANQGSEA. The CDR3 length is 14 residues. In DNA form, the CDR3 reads TGCAGCGTCTGGACAGGGGGAACGAATCAGCCCCAGCATTTT. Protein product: CSVWTGGTNQPQHF.

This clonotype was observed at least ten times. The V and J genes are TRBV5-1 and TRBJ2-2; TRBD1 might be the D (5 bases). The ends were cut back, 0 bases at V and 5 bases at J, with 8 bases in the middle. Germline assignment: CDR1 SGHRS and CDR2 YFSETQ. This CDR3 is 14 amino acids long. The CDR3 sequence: CASSLAPGTGELFF. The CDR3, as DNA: TGCGCCAGCAGCTTGGCCCCAGGGACCGGGGAGCTGTTTTTT.

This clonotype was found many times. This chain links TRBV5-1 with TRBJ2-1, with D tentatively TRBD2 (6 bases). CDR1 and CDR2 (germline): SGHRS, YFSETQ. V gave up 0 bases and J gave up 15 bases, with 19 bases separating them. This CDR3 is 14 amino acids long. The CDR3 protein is CASSLDGGIRSGFF. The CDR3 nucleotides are TGCGCCAGCAGCTTGGATGGAGGGATAAGGAGCGGGTTCTTC.

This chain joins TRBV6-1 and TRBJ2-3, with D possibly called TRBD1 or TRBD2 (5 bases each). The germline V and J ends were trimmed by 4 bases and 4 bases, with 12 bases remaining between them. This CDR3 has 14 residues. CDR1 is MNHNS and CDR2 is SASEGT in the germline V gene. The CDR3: CASSAGGAPDTQYF. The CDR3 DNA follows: TGTGCCAGCAGTGCTGGGGGTGCGCCAGATACGCAGTATTTT.

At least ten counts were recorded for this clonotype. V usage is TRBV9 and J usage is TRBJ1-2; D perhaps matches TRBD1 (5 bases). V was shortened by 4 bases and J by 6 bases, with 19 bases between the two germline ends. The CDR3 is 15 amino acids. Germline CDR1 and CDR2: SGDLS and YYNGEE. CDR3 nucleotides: TGTGCCAGCAGCCAGGGATCCCCAAGGGACCATGGCTACACCTTC. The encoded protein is CASSQGSPRDHGYTF.

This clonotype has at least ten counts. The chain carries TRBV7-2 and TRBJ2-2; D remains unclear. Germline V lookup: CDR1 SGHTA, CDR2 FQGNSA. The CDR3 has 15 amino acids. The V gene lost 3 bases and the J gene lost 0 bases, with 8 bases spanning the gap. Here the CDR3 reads CASSFSGPNTGELFF. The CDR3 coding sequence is TGTGCCAGCAGCTTCAGTGGGCCGAACACCGGGGAGCTGTTTTTT.

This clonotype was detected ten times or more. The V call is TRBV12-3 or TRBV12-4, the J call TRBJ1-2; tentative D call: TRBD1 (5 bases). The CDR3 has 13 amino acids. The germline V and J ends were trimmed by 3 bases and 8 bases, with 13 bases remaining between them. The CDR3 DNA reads TGTGCCAGCAGTTTCATCCAGGGTGAAGGCTACACCTTC. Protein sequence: CASSFIQGEGYTF.

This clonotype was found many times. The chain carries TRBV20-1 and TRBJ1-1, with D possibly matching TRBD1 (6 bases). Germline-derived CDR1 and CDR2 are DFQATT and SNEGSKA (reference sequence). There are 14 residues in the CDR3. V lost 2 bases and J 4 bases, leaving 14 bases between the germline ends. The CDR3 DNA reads TGCAGTGCTAGACCCACAGGGCTGGGCACTGAAGCTTTCTTT. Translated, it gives CSARPTGLGTEAFF.

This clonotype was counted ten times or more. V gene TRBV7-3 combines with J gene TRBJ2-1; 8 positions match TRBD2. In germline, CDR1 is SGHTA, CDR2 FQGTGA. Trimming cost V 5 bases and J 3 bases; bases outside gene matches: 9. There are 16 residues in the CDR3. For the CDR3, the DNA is TGTGCCAGCAGCGAAAAAGCGGGGGCCGGCTACAATGAGCAGTTCTTC. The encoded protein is CASSEKAGAGYNEQFF.

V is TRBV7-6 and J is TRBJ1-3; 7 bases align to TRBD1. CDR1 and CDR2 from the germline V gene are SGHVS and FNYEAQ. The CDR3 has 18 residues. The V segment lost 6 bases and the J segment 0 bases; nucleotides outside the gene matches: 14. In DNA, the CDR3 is TGTGCCAGCAGTCGAGGGGGGGGGACAGAAATCTCTGGAAACACCATATATTTT. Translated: CASSRGGGTEISGNTIYF.

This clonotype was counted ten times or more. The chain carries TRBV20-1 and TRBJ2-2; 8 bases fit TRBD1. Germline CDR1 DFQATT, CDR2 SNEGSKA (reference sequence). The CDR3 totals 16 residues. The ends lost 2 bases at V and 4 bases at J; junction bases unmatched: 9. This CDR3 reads CSARPRGPSSTGELFF. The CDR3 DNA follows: TGCAGTGCTAGACCCAGGGGGCCCTCTTCCACCGGGGAGCTGTTTTTT.